This T cell receptor beta chain is from a study of blood T cell repertoires in COVID-19. Whole-study context: Donors in the United States, Italy and Spain gave samples during acute or convalescent COVID-19.

This CDR3 has 15 residues. Trimming shortened V by 6 bases and J by 1 base, and 15 bases separated the two germline ends. Germline CDR1 is KGHSH and CDR2 is LQKENI. Per the original data handling: From reference gene primer amplification, estimates of nucleated cell counts were derived. Profiled with immunoSEQ multiplex PCR; TCRdb holds only in-frame clones, not every one. V, J and clone size are those of that table, while D and trimming were read from the DNA. The repertoire includes 280,000 or so clones, under 90% of them detected once, and over 9% sits in the top ten. The receptor was derived from a woman in her forties or fifties who had recovered from COVID-19. The sequenced sample was peripheral blood. The chain recombines TRBV18 with TRBJ2-5; tentatively, D is TRBD2 (6 bases). CDR3 loop: CASSAGLTFQETQYF. The CDR3 coding sequence is TGTGCCAGCTCGGCGGGGTTGACGTTCCAAGAGACCCAGTACTTC.